This T cell receptor (beta chain) was obtained from a study of cytomegalovirus exposure and HLA in healthy donors. Regarding the study as a whole: Most subjects' HLA-A and HLA-B alleles were reportedly predicted from TCR beta sequences. Several top significant clusters appeared, in a later analysis, to be linked to common viral pathogens. Whilst most TCR sequences proved rare, a subset of public TCRs occurred across many donors.

Comments on this clone: Its antigen is not known.

CDR1 is LGHNA and CDR2 is YSLEER in the germline V gene. This CDR3 contains 16 residues. The V gene lost 1 base and the J gene lost 4 bases, with 17 bases spanning the gap. PCR employed 60 Vbeta and 13 Jbeta primers. As processed by the authors: Later analysis identified tens of millions of unique TCR beta chains, 8.5 million to 13 million shared. Clones were sequenced by immunoSEQ multiplex PCR, and TCRdb holds only the in-frame ones, with some missing. The V and J calls and clone size are taken from that table; D and trimming were inferred from the DNA. Here the sample spans roughly 160,000 clones, 82% being singletons.

The V and J genes are TRBV4-3 and TRBJ2-7; TRBD2 is a possible D gene (7 bases). This TCR came from a man aged 50 or older in good health and CMV-seropositive. The sequenced sample was PBMCs. CDR3 bases: TGCGCCAGCAGCCAAGCCTTTGGGGGAGGGGGTTACGAGCAGTACTTC. Translating it yields CASSQAFGGGGYEQYF.